The 25 T cell receptor beta chains reported below all come from one sample, sequenced in a study of tumor-infiltrating lymphocytes in localized non-small cell lung cancer (dated by TCRdb to the early 2020s). The library was generated by the immunoSEQ multiplex PCR assay. The table comes from immuneACCESS by way of TCRdb, which keeps in-frame sequences with V and J called. Part of the clones is missing from these tables; in studies checked, under half for an unresolved V gene and the rest for unknown reasons. The sample table contains around 21,000 clones; only one count was recorded for around 80% of them. Roughly 3.5% of the sample belongs to the ten largest clones. Sequenced input: lung tumor tissue. The origin of the receptors is a human donor with non-small cell lung cancer.

Within the sample, this clone is medium-sized. V and J are TRBV5-4 and TRBJ2-5, with 9 bases identical to TRBD1. The V gene's germline CDR1 is SGHNT and CDR2 YYREEE (reference sequence). The CDR3 is 15 amino acids. V was clipped by 3 bases and J by 2 bases; unmatched bases: 5. The CDR3 sequence is CASSSPGQGQETQYF. DNA of the CDR3: TGTGCCAGCAGCTCACCGGGACAGGGTCAAGAGACCCAGTACTTC.

The chain joins TRBV19 to TRBJ2-7; D remains unclear. Germline values: CDR1 LNHDA, CDR2 SQIVND (reference sequence). The V end lost 6 bases, the J end lost 0 bases, and 9 bases lay between the germline ends. This CDR3 is 13 amino acids long. CDR3 region: CASSSPRSYEQYF. The CDR3, as DNA: TGTGCCAGTAGCTCCCCCCGCTCCTACGAGCAGTACTTC.

The DNA of the CDR3 is TGTGCCAGTAGATCCGGACAGATGAGCACAGATACGCAGTATTTT. Translating gives CASRSGQMSTDTQYF. The rearrangement joins TRBV19 to TRBJ2-3, with TRBD1 as a possible D gene (6 bases). Germline V gene lookup returns CDR1 LNHDA and CDR2 SQIVND (reference sequence). This CDR3 has 15 amino acids. The germline V and J ends were trimmed by 6 bases and 0 bases, with 13 bases remaining between them.

The rearrangement uses TRBV6-5 and TRBJ2-4; D possibly corresponds to TRBD2 (5 bases). Germline V lookup: CDR1 MNHEY, CDR2 SVGAGI. The CDR3 loop spans 15 amino acids. Trimming took 0 bases from V and 1 from J, leaving 7 bases between them. In nucleotides, the CDR3 is TGTGCCAGCAGTTACTCTTCGGGGGCCAAAAACATTCAGTACTTC. It codes for CASSYSSGAKNIQYF.

With regard to this clone: As the CDR3 is not closed by the conserved phenylalanine or tryptophan, this likely results from a read error. The chain recombines TRBV4-1 with TRBJ1-2, with 8 bases fitting TRBD1. This CDR3 contains 14 residues. Per germline, CDR1 MGHRA and CDR2 YSYEKL. After removal of 2 bases from V and 3 bases from J, the junction contained 2 bases not matched to a gene. The CDR3 bases are TGCGCCAGCAGCCAAAAGACAGGGGACTATGGCTACACCTCC. This encodes CASSQKTGDYGYTS.

V and J are TRBV30 and TRBJ2-3; 10 nucleotides match TRBD2. Per germline, CDR1 GTSNPN and CDR2 SVGIG (reference sequence). The V segment lost 7 bases and the J segment 2 bases; nucleotides outside the gene matches: 6. This CDR3 has 14 amino acids. The CDR3 protein is CALVAGGPTDTQYF. CDR3 DNA: TGTGCCTTAGTAGCGGGAGGACCCACAGATACGCAGTATTTT.

This chain joins TRBV7-9 and TRBJ1-4, with 7 bases fitting TRBD1. CDR3 size: 14 residues. The germline CDR1 and CDR2 sequences are SEHNR and FQNEAQ (reference sequence). V was pared by 5 bases and J by 11 bases, with 11 bases of the junction left unmatched. CDR3 DNA sequence: TGTGCCAGCAGCCCCGGACAGGAGATGATGAAACTGTTTTTT. This encodes CASSPGQEMMKLFF.

The genes are TRBV4-3 and TRBJ2-5; possible D gene TRBD2, 5 bases. The germline V and J ends were trimmed by 7 bases and 1 base, with 10 bases remaining between them. The CDR3 contains 13 residues. The germline CDR1 and CDR2 sequences are LGHNA and YSLEER. This CDR3 is CASNDGLQETQYF. CDR3 DNA: TGCGCCAGCAACGACGGACTCCAAGAGACCCAGTACTTC.

DNA for the CDR3: TGTGCCAGCAGCTTACTAGGCCTCGGTGAGACTGAAGCTTTCTTT. Amino acids: CASSLLGLGETEAFF. The rearrangement uses TRBV7-6 and TRBJ1-1; D uncertain. Germline V gene sequence: CDR1 SGHVS, CDR2 FNYEAQ. The V and J ends lost 2 bases and 5 bases respectively, with 15 bases between them. The CDR3 has 15 amino acids.

The chain recombines TRBV28 with TRBJ1-2; D might be TRBD1 (5 bases). Deletions cut 7 bases from V and 10 bases from J, with 16 bases between. This CDR3 spans 12 amino acids. The V gene's germline CDR1 is MDHEN and CDR2 SYDVKM. CDR3 protein: CASTPGGGDYTF. The CDR3 coding sequence is TGTGCCAGCACCCCCGGTGGGGGAGACTACACCTTC.

This clone was detected once. V gene TRBV28 combines with J gene TRBJ1-2; D possibly corresponds to TRBD1 (6 bases). CDR1 is MDHEN and CDR2 is SYDVKM in the germline V gene. V was shortened by 10 bases and J by 4 bases, with 19 bases between the two germline ends. The CDR3 length is 14 residues. Here the CDR3 reads CAIQSSGGAYGYTF. Here the CDR3 DNA reads TGTGCCATCCAGTCTTCTGGGGGCGCCTATGGCTACACCTTC.

The chain links TRBV7-2 to TRBJ2-3, with 12 nucleotides matching TRBD2. The germline V gene has CDR1 SGHTA and CDR2 FQGNSA. The V and J ends lost 3 bases and 2 bases, in that order; junction bases with no gene match: 3. This CDR3 spans 16 amino acids. CDR3 coding DNA: TGTGCCAGCAGCTTCCTAGCGGGAGGGATCACAGATACGCAGTATTTT. It codes for CASSFLAGGITDTQYF.

This chain uses TRBV11-2 with TRBJ2-7; tentatively, D is TRBD2 (6 bases). The CDR3 runs to 13 residues. V dropped 8 bases and J dropped 6 bases, with 17 bases sitting between them. Germline V gene data show CDR1 as SGHAT and CDR2 as FQNNGV. In DNA form, the CDR3 reads TGTGCCAGCCGGGGGTTAGAGCTTGGCGAGCAGTACTTC. Amino acid sequence: CASRGLELGEQYF. The full variable domain, with the rest looked up from reference TRBV11-2 and TRBJ2-7, is EAGVAQSPRYKIIEKRQSVAFWCNPISGHATLYWYQQILGQGPKLLIQFQNNGVVDDSQLPKDRFSAERLKGVDSTLKIQPAKLEDSAVYLCASRGLELGEQYFGPGTRLTVT.

The chain carries TRBV2 and TRBJ2-5; either TRBD1 or TRBD2 may supply D (6 bases each). Trimming stripped 11 bases from V and 4 bases from J, with 17 bases between. The CDR3 has 13 amino acids. Per germline, CDR1 SNHLY and CDR2 FYNNEI. The CDR3 here is CAASLGGGETQYF. In nucleotides, the CDR3 is TGTGCCGCATCCCTCGGGGGCGGAGAGACCCAGTACTTC.

V gene TRBV30 combines with J gene TRBJ1-1, with 10 bases aligning to TRBD1. The junction had 12 bases not matched to a gene; V was cut back by 4 bases and J by 4 bases. This CDR3 has 16 residues. Germline CDR1 reads GTSNPN; CDR2 reads SVGIG (reference sequence). The chain's CDR3 is CAWTGQGGLRGTEAFF. The CDR3 DNA is TGTGCCTGGACTGGACAGGGGGGACTGCGAGGCACTGAAGCTTTCTTT.

A few counts support this clone. The CDR3: CASTHLSGTGELFF. The CDR3 DNA reads TGTGCCAGCACACACTTGTCGGGCACCGGGGAGCTGTTTTTT. The chain couples TRBV27 to TRBJ2-2; no clear D. Trimming left V 7 bases short and J 4 bases short, with 13 bases between. The CDR3 has 14 residues. Germline CDR1 and CDR2: MNHEY and SMNVEV (reference sequence).

This clone was seen a handful of times. The CDR3 sequence is CSARVAATQYF. CDR3 nucleotides: TGCAGTGCTAGAGTAGCCGCTACGCAGTATTTT. The chain has TRBV20-1 and TRBJ2-3; no clear D gene. The length of the CDR3 is 11 residues. Trimming pared 1 base from V and 8 bases from J, leaving 7 bases between. CDR1 is DFQATT, CDR2 SNEGSKA, per germline (reference sequence).

CDR3: CASSSGQGGEKLFF. The CDR3 DNA follows: TGCGCCAGCAGTTCGGGACAGGGGGGCGAAAAACTGTTTTTT. This rearrangement joins TRBV5-1 to TRBJ1-4; 11 nucleotides agree with TRBD1. V dropped 5 bases and J dropped 8; count of bases not matched to a gene: 5. The germline gives CDR1 SGHRS, CDR2 YFSETQ. There are 14 residues in the CDR3.

The V and J genes are TRBV7-9 and TRBJ1-2; D not certain. The CDR3 has 16 residues. Per the germline V gene, CDR1 is SEHNR and CDR2 is FQNEAQ (reference sequence). V was clipped by 3 bases and J by 5 bases, with 19 bases between them. CDR3 sequence (DNA): TGTGCCAGCAGCTTTTGGGTGGTTCAGGAGGATTATGGCTACACCTTC. This encodes CASSFWVVQEDYGYTF.

The V gene is TRBV5-4, the J gene TRBJ1-4, with D perhaps TRBD1 (6 bases). Germline V gives CDR1 SGHNT, CDR2 YYREEE (reference sequence). The CDR3 length is 15 residues. Deletions cut 4 bases from V and 2 bases from J, with 12 bases between. The CDR3 spells CASSRGQRTNEKLFF. The CDR3 nucleotides are TGTGCCAGCAGCCGCGGACAGCGGACTAATGAAAAACTGTTTTTT.

V usage is TRBV7-2 and J usage is TRBJ2-2, with TRBD2 matching 14 bases. Germline CDR1 and CDR2: SGHTA and FQGNSA. The V gene end was trimmed by 5 bases and the J gene end by 4 bases; junction bases not matched to a gene: 3. The CDR3 loop spans 16 amino acids. As DNA, the CDR3 is TGTGCCAGCAGCGTGGGACTAGCGGGGGCCACCGGGGAGCTGTTTTTT. Translating it yields CASSVGLAGATGELFF.

The chain recombines TRBV29-1 with TRBJ2-3; TRBD2 matches 8 bases. J lost 6 bases, V lost 7 bases, and 9 bases had no gene match. Looked up from germline, CDR1 is SQVTM and CDR2 is ANQGSEA. The CDR3 is made up of 13 amino acids. The CDR3 reads CSARAGVDDTQYF. DNA of the CDR3: TGCAGCGCCCGAGCGGGAGTTGATGATACGCAGTATTTT.

The chain combines TRBV29-1 with TRBJ2-1; no clear D gene. This CDR3 contains 13 residues. The ends were cut back, 8 bases at V and 6 bases at J, with 17 bases in the middle. Germline V lookup: CDR1 SQVTM, CDR2 ANQGSEA. The CDR3 nucleotides are TGCAGCCCGTTGGCAGTTCCAGGCAATGAGCAGTTCTTC. Translation: CSPLAVPGNEQFF.

V gene TRBV7-2 combines with J gene TRBJ2-5; the D gene is possibly TRBD2 (6 bases). The CDR3 has 12 amino acids. V lost 5 bases and J lost 4, with 8 bases in between. Looked up from germline, CDR1 is SGHTA and CDR2 is FQGNSA. CDR3 in DNA: TGTGCCAGCAGCCACGGGGGAGAGACCCAGTACTTC. It yields the protein CASSHGGETQYF.

This clone was seen more than once but under ten times. This chain links TRBV5-4 with TRBJ1-1, with D hard to call. CDR1 and CDR2 (germline): SGHNT, YYREEE (reference sequence). This CDR3 has 13 residues. Trimming cost V 2 bases and J 1 base, with 6 bases left between them. The CDR3 DNA is TGTGCCAGCAGCTTTGTATGGAACACTGAAGCTTTCTTT. Protein: CASSFVWNTEAFF.